A single sample is the source of the 27 T cell receptor beta chains below, sequenced in a study of T-cell reconstitution after alpha-beta-depleted transplantation in children. This sample's TCRbeta library carried unique molecular identifier barcodes. TCRdb ran MiXCR on the PCR reads and lists one entry per CDR3 protein. This sample has some 240,000 distinct CDR3 sequences, with 12% found just once. The source material was PBMCs from the stem cell graft donor, sampled from the stem cell graft. Every receptor here comes from a human donor who donated a stem cell graft to a child with acute lymphoblastic leukemia.

This clonotype has a count of ten or more. This chain joins TRBV3-1 and TRBJ2-7; perhaps TRBD1 as D (6 bases). Trimming left V 4 bases short and J 2 bases short, with 12 bases between. CDR3 length: 14 amino acids. Per germline, CDR1 LGHDT and CDR2 YNNKEL (reference sequence). CDR3 bases: TGTGCCAGCAGCCGCGACAGGACGACCTACGAGCAGTACTTC. Protein sequence: CASSRDRTTYEQYF.

This clonotype was observed many times. One junction end does not reproduce the germline sequence, and a read error may be involved. The chain carries TRBV20-1 and TRBJ1-6; D is perhaps TRBD1 (5 bases). Germline assignment: CDR1 DFQATT and CDR2 SNEGSKA (reference sequence). CDR3 length equals 13 residues. The CDR3 DNA is TGCAGTGCAAGAGGGGACGGCAATTCACCCCTCCACTTT. Protein: CSARGDGNSPLHF.

The chain recombines TRBV10-3 with TRBJ2-5; 9 nucleotides align to TRBD1. There are 16 residues in the CDR3. V shed 4 bases, J shed 0 bases, and the junction held 6 bases outside the gene matches. Germline CDR1 and CDR2: ENHRY and SYGVKD. CDR3 loop: CAISAGGTGNQETQYF. CDR3 DNA sequence: TGTGCCATCAGTGCCGGGGGGACAGGGAACCAAGAGACCCAGTACTTC.

This clonotype was seen a few times. The chain carries TRBV5-1 and TRBJ2-7; D not certain. This CDR3 is 15 amino acids long. V was cut by 0 bases and J by 4 bases, with 14 bases left in between. Germline V lookup: CDR1 SGHRS, CDR2 YFSETQ. The CDR3 protein is CASSLDPGLGYEQYF. The CDR3 DNA sequence: TGCGCCAGCAGCTTGGATCCGGGCTTGGGATACGAGCAGTACTTC.

The sample holds many counts of this clonotype. The DNA of the CDR3 is TGTGCCAGCAGCGAGCAGAGCGGGAGGGCGGGAGATACGCAGTATTTT. Translation gives CASSEQSGRAGDTQYF. The gene calls are TRBV9 and TRBJ2-3, with 10 bases identical to TRBD2. CDR1 is SGDLS and CDR2 is YYNGEE in the germline V gene. V trimming: 3 bases; J trimming: 5 bases; junction bases outside the gene matches: 9. The CDR3 is 16 residues long. The full variable domain, its missing parts supplied by reference TRBV9 and TRBJ2-3, is DSGVTQTPKHLITATGQRVTLRCSPRSGDLSVYWYQQSLDQGLQFLIQYYNGEERAKGNILERFSAQQFPDLHSELNLSSLELGDSALYFCASSEQSGRAGDTQYFGPGTRLTVL.

This clonotype was seen at least ten times. The rearrangement uses TRBV4-2 and TRBJ2-6, with D unclear. V gave up 0 bases and J gave up 4 bases, with 10 bases separating them. Germline-derived CDR1 and CDR2 are LGHNA and YNFKEQ. This CDR3 contains 16 residues. The DNA of the CDR3 is TGTGCCAGCAGCCAAGATAGGCAGATCGGGGCCAACGTCCTGACTTTC. Protein: CASSQDRQIGANVLTF.

There are many counts of this clonotype. The chain combines TRBV20-1 with TRBJ2-5; 8 bases match TRBD1. The CDR3 loop spans 14 amino acids. The ends lost 3 bases at V and 4 bases at J; junction bases unmatched: 7. The germline CDR1 and CDR2 sequences are DFQATT and SNEGSKA (reference sequence). This CDR3 is CSASDRGKGETQYF. CDR3 nucleotide sequence: TGCAGTGCTAGTGACAGGGGAAAAGGAGAGACCCAGTACTTC.

This clonotype appeared many times. This chain connects TRBV7-8 to TRBJ2-5, with D uncertain. Germline CDR1 is SGHVS and CDR2 is FQNEAQ. The germline V and J ends were trimmed by 5 bases and 0 bases, with 10 bases remaining between them. This CDR3 is 14 amino acids long. The CDR3 spells CASSRPNHQETQYF. The CDR3 region has the DNA TGTGCCAGCAGCCGACCAAACCACCAAGAGACCCAGTACTTC. Together with reference TRBV7-8 and TRBJ2-5, the CDR3 gives the full variable domain: GAGVSQSPRYKVAKRGQDVALRCDPISGHVSLFWYQQALGQGPEFLTYFQNEAQLDKSGLPSDRFFAERPEGSVSTLKIQRTQQEDSAVYLCASSRPNHQETQYFGPGTRLLVL.

This clonotype was counted at least ten times. The chain combines TRBV5-1 with TRBJ1-5; D is perhaps TRBD1 (6 bases). The germline gives CDR1 SGHRS, CDR2 YFSETQ. CDR3 size: 15 residues. V was cut by 1 base and J by 3 bases, with 11 bases left in between. CDR3 sequence reads: CASSLSGQLNQPQHF. The CDR3 coding sequence is TGCGCCAGCAGCTTGTCCGGACAGCTCAATCAGCCCCAGCATTTT.

The CDR3 coding sequence is TGCGCCAGCAGCTCATATCAGGGAAGCTCCTACGAGCAGTACTTC. It yields the protein CASSSYQGSSYEQYF. This chain joins TRBV5-1 and TRBJ2-7; a weak D match, TRBD1 (5 bases). There are 15 residues in the CDR3. CDR1 and CDR2 (germline): SGHRS, YFSETQ. Trimming left V 3 bases short and J 0 bases short, with 13 bases between.

J is TRBJ2-4 and V is TRBV27; 13 bases align to TRBD2. V lost 4 bases and J lost 0; bases outside the gene matches: 12. The germline gives CDR1 MNHEY, CDR2 SMNVEV (reference sequence). CDR3 size: 20 residues. The chain's CDR3 is CASSSTSGLAGRLAKNIQYF. The CDR3 DNA reads as TGTGCCAGCAGTTCTACATCGGGACTAGCGGGGAGACTAGCCAAAAACATTCAGTACTTC.

There are many counts of this clonotype. CDR3 DNA: TGCAGTGCGGGAGGACGGAATGGCTACACCTTC. Encoded protein: CSAGGRNGYTF. The V and J genes are TRBV20-1 and TRBJ1-2; no definite D call. The germline V and J ends were trimmed by 6 bases and 6 bases, with 11 bases remaining between them. The CDR3 runs to 11 residues. Germline V gives CDR1 DFQATT, CDR2 SNEGSKA (reference sequence).

This clonotype was recorded at least ten times. The V call is TRBV13, the J call TRBJ2-7, with 13 bases fitting TRBD2. V lost 0 bases to trimming and J lost 7 bases; unmatched junction nucleotides: 6. CDR3 size: 16 residues. CDR1 PRHDT and CDR2 FYEKMQ come from the germline V gene (reference sequence). For the CDR3, the DNA is TGTGCCAGCAGCTTAGGGACTAGCGGGGGGACCGGTGAGCAGTACTTC. Protein: CASSLGTSGGTGEQYF.

There are many counts of this clonotype. The chain combines TRBV2 with TRBJ2-5; D unclear. Germline CDR1 is SNHLY and CDR2 is FYNNEI. V lost 4 bases and J lost 6, with 12 bases in between. The CDR3 extends over 13 amino acids. CDR3 coding DNA: TGTGCCAGCAGTGCATCGAGTGTGAAGACCCAGTACTTC. Residues: CASSASSVKTQYF.

In its sample, this clonotype was seen many times. The V and J genes are TRBV12-3 or TRBV12-4 and TRBJ2-7, with 12 bases fitting TRBD2. The trim removed 1 base at V and 6 bases at J, leaving 1 base unmatched. The CDR3 has 14 amino acids. In nucleotides, the CDR3 is TGTGCCAGCAGTTTAGGGGGACTAGCGGGCGAGCAGTACTTC. Amino acids: CASSLGGLAGEQYF.

On this clonotype itself: A much larger clone differs by one base, so this may be a read error. The chain combines TRBV19 with TRBJ1-1; D may be TRBD1 (6 bases). The V gene lost 8 bases and the J gene lost 4 bases, with 20 bases spanning the gap. This CDR3 is 15 amino acids long. Germline CDR1 LNHDA, CDR2 SQIVND (reference sequence). This chain's CDR3 is CASLSYRAEVTEAFF. In nucleotides, the CDR3 is TGTGCCAGTTTGTCTTACAGGGCAGAGGTCACTGAAGCTTTCTTT. Based on the CDR3 plus reference TRBV19 and TRBJ1-1, the full variable domain is DGGITQSPKYLFRKEGQNVTLSCEQNLNHDAMYWYRQDPGQGLRLIYYSQIVNDFQKGDIAEGYSVSREKKESFPLTVTSAQKNPTAFYLCASLSYRAEVTEAFFGQGTRLTVV.

On this clonotype itself: A much more abundant neighbour one base away suggests this may be a read error. CDR3 loop: CASSVGPGDSREQCF. CDR3 coding DNA: TGTGCCAGCAGCGTAGGCCCAGGGGATTCGCGCGAGCAGTGCTTC. The rearrangement links TRBV9 to TRBJ2-7, with a weak D call TRBD1 (6 bases). Germline V gene sequence: CDR1 SGDLS, CDR2 YYNGEE. The CDR3 totals 15 residues.

V is TRBV4-3 and J is TRBJ2-7; TRBD1 might be the D (8 bases). Germline V gives CDR1 LGHNA, CDR2 YSLEER. Between the trimmed V and J ends, which lost 4 bases and 3 bases, there was a span of 25 bases. The CDR3 is 18 residues long. The CDR3 loop reads CASSLLSTGDGRVYEQYF. The CDR3 bases are TGCGCCAGCAGCCTTCTTTCGACAGGGGATGGGAGGGTCTACGAGCAGTACTTC.

The chain links TRBV5-1 to TRBJ1-6; 7 bases match TRBD1. Germline-derived CDR1 and CDR2 are SGHRS and YFSETQ. With 1 base clipped from V and 7 bases from J, the junction kept 2 bases outside the gene matches. The CDR3 runs to 14 residues. The CDR3 loop reads CASSLLGQNSPLHF. The DNA of the CDR3 is TGCGCCAGCAGCTTGTTGGGACAGAATTCACCCCTCCACTTT. Based on the CDR3 plus reference TRBV5-1 and TRBJ1-6, the full variable domain is KAGVTQTPRYLIKTRGQQVTLSCSPISGHRSVSWYQQTPGQGLQFLFEYFSETQRNKGNFPGRFSGRQFSNSRSEMNVSTLELGDSALYLCASSLLGQNSPLHFGNGTRLTVT.

On this clonotype itself: A much larger clone lies one base from this, so it may be a read error. Because the CDR3 is missing its conserved closing phenylalanine or tryptophan, this is likely a read error. The rearrangement links TRBV2 to TRBJ2-7; weak D call: TRBD1 (6 bases). V lost 6 bases and J lost 6, with 18 bases in between. Germline V gives CDR1 SNHLY, CDR2 FYNNEI. This CDR3 contains 14 residues. The CDR3 DNA reads TGTGCCAGCAGGCCAGCCGGGACACCTTCCGAGCAGTACCTC. It is translated as CASRPAGTPSEQYL.

The rearrangement joins TRBV6-1 to TRBJ2-3; D remains ambiguous. There are 13 residues in the CDR3. The ends were cut back, 10 bases at V and 0 bases at J, with 11 bases in the middle. Germline CDR1 MNHNS, CDR2 SASEGT. CDR3 sequence reads: CAMVVGSTDTQYF. As DNA, the CDR3 is TGTGCCATGGTCGTCGGAAGCACAGATACGCAGTATTTT.

Ten or more counts support this clonotype. The chain combines TRBV6-6 with TRBJ2-7; the match to TRBD1 covers 7 bases. The CDR3 has 13 amino acids. The germline CDR1 and CDR2 sequences are MNHNY and SVGAGI (reference sequence). The V and J ends lost 5 bases and 3 bases, in that order; junction bases with no gene match: 4. CDR3 in amino acids: CASSRQGNYEQYF. CDR3 sequence (DNA): TGTGCCAGCAGTCGACAGGGTAACTACGAGCAGTACTTC.

This clonotype was detected many times. The chain joins TRBV5-6 to TRBJ1-1, with D possibly being TRBD1 (5 bases). There are 15 residues in the CDR3. The V gene lost 3 bases and the J gene lost 11 bases, with 23 bases spanning the gap. Per the germline V gene, CDR1 is SGHDT and CDR2 is YYEEEE. The CDR3 nucleotides are TGTGCCAGCAGCTCCTGGGGGTCGTCGGGCTCCGGGGCTTTCTTT. Protein product: CASSSWGSSGSGAFF.

The chain links TRBV5-1 to TRBJ1-1; no clear D gene. The V end was cut by 5 bases, the J end by 3 bases, with 11 bases between. This CDR3 contains 13 residues. The germline V gene has CDR1 SGHRS and CDR2 YFSETQ. DNA of the CDR3: TGCGCCAGCAGATCGGACTCTTACACTGAAGCTTTCTTT. Translating gives CASRSDSYTEAFF.

This chain joins TRBV19 and TRBJ2-1; no clear D gene. Between the trimmed V and J ends, which lost 0 bases and 0 bases, there was a span of 9 bases. Germline V gene data show CDR1 as LNHDA and CDR2 as SQIVND (reference sequence). This CDR3 contains 16 residues. This chain's CDR3 is CASSIDLTSSYNEQFF. The CDR3 DNA is TGTGCCAGTAGTATAGATCTGACGAGCTCCTACAATGAGCAGTTCTTC.

In this sample, this clonotype turned up many times. The CDR3 region is CASSRGSEGSYEQYF. In nucleotides, the CDR3 is TGCGCCAGCAGCCGGGGAAGCGAGGGGTCCTACGAGCAGTACTTC. The chain uses TRBV4-3 and TRBJ2-7, with D possibly being TRBD1 or TRBD2 (5 bases each). The germline V and J ends were trimmed by 4 bases and 1 base, with 14 bases remaining between them. The germline V gene encodes CDR1 LGHNA and CDR2 YSLEER. This CDR3 spans 15 amino acids.

This clonotype was detected many times. The chain recombines TRBV9 with TRBJ1-1; 10 bases are shared with TRBD1. Germline-derived CDR1 and CDR2 are SGDLS and YYNGEE. The length of the CDR3 is 16 residues. J gave up 1 base and V 5 bases, and 8 bases lay outside the gene matches. The DNA for the CDR3 is TGTGCCAGCAGTTCCGGGACAGGGGCGCCGAACACTGAAGCTTTCTTT. Its protein product is CASSSGTGAPNTEAFF.